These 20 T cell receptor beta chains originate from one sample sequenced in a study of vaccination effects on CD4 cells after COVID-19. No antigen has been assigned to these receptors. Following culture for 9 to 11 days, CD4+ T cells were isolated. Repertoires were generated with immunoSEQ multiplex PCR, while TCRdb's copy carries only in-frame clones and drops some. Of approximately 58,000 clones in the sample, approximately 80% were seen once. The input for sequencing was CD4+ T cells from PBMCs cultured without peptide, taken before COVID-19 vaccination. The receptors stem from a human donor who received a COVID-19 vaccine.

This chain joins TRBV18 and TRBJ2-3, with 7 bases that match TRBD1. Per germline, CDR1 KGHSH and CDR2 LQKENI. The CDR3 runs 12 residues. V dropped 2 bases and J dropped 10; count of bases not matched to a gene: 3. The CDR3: CASSPGQEAQYF. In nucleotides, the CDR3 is TGTGCCAGCTCACCAGGACAGGAAGCGCAGTATTTT. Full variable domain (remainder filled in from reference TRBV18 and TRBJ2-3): NAGVMQNPRHLVRRRGQEARLRCSPMKGHSHVYWYRQLPEEGLKFMVYLQKENIIDESGMPKERFSAEFPKEGPSILRIQQVVRGDSAAYFCASSPGQEAQYFGPGTRLTVL.

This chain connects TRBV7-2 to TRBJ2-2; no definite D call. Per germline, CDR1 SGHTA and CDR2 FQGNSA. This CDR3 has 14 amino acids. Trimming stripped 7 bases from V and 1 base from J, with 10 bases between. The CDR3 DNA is TGTGCCAGCAACGGACGGATGAACACCGGGGAGCTGTTTTTT. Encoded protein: CASNGRMNTGELFF.

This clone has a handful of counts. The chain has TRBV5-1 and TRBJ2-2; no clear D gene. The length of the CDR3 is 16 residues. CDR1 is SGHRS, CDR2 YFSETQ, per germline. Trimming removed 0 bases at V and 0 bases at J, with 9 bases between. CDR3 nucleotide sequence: TGCGCCAGCAGCTTGGTAGGCACGACGAACACCGGGGAGCTGTTTTTT. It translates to CASSLVGTTNTGELFF.

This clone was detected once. The CDR3, as DNA: TGTGCCAGCAGCTTCGCCCCGACAGTTGGAAACACCATATATTTT. This sequence encodes CASSFAPTVGNTIYF. The chain uses TRBV5-5 and TRBJ1-3; D is perhaps TRBD1 (5 bases). Trimming cost V 2 bases and J 3 bases, with 12 bases left between them. The V gene's germline CDR1 is SGHKS and CDR2 YYEKEE (reference sequence). This CDR3 has 15 residues.

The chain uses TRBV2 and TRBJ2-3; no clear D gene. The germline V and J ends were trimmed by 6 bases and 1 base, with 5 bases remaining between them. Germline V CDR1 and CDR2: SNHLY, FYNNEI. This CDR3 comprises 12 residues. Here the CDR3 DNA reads TGTGCCAGCAGCTATGGCACAGATACGCAGTATTTT. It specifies CASSYGTDTQYF.

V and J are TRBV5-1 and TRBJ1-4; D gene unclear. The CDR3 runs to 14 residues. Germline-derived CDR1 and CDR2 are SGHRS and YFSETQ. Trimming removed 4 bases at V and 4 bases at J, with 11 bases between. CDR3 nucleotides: TGCGCCAGCAGCCTTCGAGACCTTAATGAAAAACTGTTTTTT. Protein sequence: CASSLRDLNEKLFF. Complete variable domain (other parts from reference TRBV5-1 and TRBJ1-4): KAGVTQTPRYLIKTRGQQVTLSCSPISGHRSVSWYQQTPGQGLQFLFEYFSETQRNKGNFPGRFSGRQFSNSRSEMNVSTLELGDSALYLCASSLRDLNEKLFFGSGTQLSVL.

CDR3 sequence (DNA): TGTGCCAGCAGTTTACGGGGGATGAGCGGCTACACCTTC. Translated, it gives CASSLRGMSGYTF. The rearrangement uses TRBV12-3 or TRBV12-4 and TRBJ1-2; a possible D gene is TRBD1 (5 bases). Trimming stripped 2 bases from V and 8 bases from J, with 12 bases between. The CDR3 has 13 residues.

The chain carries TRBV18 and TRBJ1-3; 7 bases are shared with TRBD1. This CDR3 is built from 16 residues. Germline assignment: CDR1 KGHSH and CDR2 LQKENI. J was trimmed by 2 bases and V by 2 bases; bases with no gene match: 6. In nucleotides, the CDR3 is TGTGCCAGCTCACCAGGACAGGTGGAAACTGGAAACACCATATATTTT. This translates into CASSPGQVETGNTIYF.

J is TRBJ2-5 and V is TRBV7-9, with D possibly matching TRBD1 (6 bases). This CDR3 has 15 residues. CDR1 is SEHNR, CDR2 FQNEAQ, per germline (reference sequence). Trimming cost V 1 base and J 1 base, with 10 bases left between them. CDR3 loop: CASSLGDIGQETQYF. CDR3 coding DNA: TGTGCCAGCAGCTTAGGGGACATAGGCCAAGAGACCCAGTACTTC.

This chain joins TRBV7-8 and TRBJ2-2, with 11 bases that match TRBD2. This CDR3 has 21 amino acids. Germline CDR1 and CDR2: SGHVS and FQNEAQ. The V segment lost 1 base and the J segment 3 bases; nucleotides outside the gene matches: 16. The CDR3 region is CASSLVGRKLAGGLDTGELFF. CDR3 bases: TGTGCCAGCAGCTTAGTAGGGAGGAAATTAGCGGGGGGGCTGGACACCGGGGAGCTGTTTTTT.

Here the CDR3 DNA reads TGTGCCAGCAGTTACTCGGCTAACTATGGCTACACCTTC. Residues: CASSYSANYGYTF. V is TRBV6-6 and J is TRBJ1-2; no definite D call. Trimming cost V 0 bases and J 0 bases, with 2 bases left between them. CDR1 is MNHNY and CDR2 is SVGAGI in the germline V gene (reference sequence). This CDR3 is 13 amino acids long.

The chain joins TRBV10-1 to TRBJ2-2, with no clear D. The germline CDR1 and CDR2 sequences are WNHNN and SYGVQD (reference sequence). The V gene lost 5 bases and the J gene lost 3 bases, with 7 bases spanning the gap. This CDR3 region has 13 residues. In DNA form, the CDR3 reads TGCGCCAGCAGTAAGGGCGACACCGGGGAGCTGTTTTTT. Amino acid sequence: CASSKGDTGELFF.

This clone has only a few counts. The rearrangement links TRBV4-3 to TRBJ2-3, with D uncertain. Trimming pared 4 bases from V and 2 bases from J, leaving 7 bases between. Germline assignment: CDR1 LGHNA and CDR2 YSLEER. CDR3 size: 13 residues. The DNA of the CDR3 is TGCGCCAGCAGCCCGAAGTTCACAGATACGCAGTATTTT. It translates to CASSPKFTDTQYF.

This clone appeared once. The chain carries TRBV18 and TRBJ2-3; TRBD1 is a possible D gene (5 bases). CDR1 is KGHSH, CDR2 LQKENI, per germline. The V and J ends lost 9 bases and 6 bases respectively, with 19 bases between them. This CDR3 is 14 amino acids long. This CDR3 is CASSRQIPSDTQYF. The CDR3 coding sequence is TGTGCCAGTTCCAGACAGATCCCCTCGGATACGCAGTATTTT.

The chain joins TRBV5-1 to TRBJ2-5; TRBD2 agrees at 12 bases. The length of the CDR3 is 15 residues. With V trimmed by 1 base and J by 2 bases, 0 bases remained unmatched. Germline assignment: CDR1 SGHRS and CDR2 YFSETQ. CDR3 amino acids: CASSLTSGGQETQYF. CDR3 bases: TGCGCCAGCAGCTTGACTAGCGGGGGGCAAGAGACCCAGTACTTC.

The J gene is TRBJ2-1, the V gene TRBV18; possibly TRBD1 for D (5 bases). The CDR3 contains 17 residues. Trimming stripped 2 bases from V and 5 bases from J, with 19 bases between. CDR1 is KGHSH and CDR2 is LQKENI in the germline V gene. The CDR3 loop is CASSPVPGRVSNNEQFF. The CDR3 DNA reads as TGTGCCAGCTCACCAGTCCCGGGCAGGGTATCCAACAATGAGCAGTTCTTC.

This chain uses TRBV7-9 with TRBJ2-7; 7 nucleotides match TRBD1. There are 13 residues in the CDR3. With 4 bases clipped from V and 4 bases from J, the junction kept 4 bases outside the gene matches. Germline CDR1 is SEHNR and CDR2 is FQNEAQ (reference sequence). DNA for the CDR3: TGTGCCAGCAGCTCCACAGGGGTGTACGAGCAGTACGTC. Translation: CASSSTGVYEQYV.

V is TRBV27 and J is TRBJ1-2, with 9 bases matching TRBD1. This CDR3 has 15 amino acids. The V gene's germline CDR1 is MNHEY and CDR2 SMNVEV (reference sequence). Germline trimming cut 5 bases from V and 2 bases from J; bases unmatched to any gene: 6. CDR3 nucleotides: TGTGCCAGCAGTCCAAGGACAGGGGACAACTATGGCTACACCTTC. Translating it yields CASSPRTGDNYGYTF.

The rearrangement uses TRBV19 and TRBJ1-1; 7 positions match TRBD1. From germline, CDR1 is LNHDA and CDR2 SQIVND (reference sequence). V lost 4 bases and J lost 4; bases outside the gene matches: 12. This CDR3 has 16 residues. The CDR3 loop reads CASSTRGQAGGTEAFF. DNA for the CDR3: TGTGCCAGTAGTACCCGAGGACAGGCGGGGGGCACTGAAGCTTTCTTT.

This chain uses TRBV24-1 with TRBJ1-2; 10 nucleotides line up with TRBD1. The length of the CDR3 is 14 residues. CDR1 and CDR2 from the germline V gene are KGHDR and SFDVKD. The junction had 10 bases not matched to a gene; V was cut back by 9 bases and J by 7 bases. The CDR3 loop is CATSRGQGGGGYTF. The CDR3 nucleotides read TGTGCCACCTCCCGCGGACAGGGGGGAGGTGGCTACACCTTC.